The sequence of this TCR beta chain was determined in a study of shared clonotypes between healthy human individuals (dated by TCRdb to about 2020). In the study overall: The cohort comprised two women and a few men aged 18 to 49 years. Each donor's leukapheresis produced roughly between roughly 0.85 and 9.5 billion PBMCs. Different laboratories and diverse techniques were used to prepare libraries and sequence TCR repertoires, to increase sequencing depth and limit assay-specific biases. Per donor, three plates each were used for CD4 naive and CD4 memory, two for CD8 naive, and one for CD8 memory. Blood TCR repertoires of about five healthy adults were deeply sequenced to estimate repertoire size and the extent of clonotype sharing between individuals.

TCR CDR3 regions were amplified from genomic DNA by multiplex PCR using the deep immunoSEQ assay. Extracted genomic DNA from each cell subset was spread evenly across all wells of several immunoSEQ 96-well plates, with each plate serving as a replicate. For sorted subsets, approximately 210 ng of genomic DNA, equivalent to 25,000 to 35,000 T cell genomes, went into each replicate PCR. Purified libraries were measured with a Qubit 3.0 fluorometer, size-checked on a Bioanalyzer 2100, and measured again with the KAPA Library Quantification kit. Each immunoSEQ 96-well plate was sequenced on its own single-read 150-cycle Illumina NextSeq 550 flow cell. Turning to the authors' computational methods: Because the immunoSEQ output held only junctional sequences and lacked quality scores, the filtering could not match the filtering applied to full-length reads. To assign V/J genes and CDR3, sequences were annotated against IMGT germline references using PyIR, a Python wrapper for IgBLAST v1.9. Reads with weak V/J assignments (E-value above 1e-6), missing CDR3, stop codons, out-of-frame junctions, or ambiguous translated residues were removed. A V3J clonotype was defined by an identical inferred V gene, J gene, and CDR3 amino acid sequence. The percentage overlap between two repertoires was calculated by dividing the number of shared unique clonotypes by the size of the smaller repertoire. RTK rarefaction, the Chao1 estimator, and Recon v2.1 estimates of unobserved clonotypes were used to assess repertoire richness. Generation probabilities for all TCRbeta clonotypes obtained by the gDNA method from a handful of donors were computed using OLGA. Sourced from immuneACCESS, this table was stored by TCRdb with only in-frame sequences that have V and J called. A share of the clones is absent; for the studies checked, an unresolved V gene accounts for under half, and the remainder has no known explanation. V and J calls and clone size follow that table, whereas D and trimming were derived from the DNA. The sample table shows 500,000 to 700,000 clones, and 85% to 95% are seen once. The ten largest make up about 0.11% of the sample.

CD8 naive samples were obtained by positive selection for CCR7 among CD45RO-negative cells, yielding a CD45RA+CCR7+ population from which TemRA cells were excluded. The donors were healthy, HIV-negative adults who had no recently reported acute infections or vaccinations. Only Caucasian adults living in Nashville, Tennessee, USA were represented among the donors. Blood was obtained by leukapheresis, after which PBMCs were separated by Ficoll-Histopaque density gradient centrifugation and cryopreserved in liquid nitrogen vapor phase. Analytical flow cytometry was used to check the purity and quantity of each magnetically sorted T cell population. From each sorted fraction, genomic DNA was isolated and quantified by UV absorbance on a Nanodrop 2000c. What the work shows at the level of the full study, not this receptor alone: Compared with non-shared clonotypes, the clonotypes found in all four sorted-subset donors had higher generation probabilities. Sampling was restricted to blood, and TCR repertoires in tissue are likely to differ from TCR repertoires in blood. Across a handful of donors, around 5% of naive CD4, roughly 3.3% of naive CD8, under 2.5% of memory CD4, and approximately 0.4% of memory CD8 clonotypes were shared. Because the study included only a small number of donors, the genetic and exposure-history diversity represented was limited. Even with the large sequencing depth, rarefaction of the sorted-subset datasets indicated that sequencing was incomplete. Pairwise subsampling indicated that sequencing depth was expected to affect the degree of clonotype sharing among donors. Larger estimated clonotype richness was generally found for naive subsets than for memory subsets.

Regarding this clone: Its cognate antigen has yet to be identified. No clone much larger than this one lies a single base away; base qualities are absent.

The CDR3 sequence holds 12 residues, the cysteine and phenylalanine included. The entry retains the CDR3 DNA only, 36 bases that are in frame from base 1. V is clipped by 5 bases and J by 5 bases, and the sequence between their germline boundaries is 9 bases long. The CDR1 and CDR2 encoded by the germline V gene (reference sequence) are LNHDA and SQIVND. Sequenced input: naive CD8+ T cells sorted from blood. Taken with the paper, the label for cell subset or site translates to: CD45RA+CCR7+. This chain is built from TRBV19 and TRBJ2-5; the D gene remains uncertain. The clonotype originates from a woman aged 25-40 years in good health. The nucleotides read TGTGCCAGTAGTTTAGTGGGGGAGACCCAGTACTTC. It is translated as CASSLVGETQYF. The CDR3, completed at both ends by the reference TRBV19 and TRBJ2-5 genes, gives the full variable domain DGGITQSPKYLFRKEGQNVTLSCEQNLNHDAMYWYRQDPGQGLRLIYYSQIVNDFQKGDIAEGYSVSREKKESFPLTVTSAQKNPTAFYLCASSLVGETQYFGPGTRLLVL.